Shown below are 28 T cell receptor beta chains from a single sample sequenced in a study of patients and donors after allogeneic stem cell transplantation (TCRdb year 2020). Receptors were amplified or captured by RT-PCR. The run used a NextSeq 550. TCRdb reworked the public reads: Q25 trimming with fastp, MiXCR clone assembly, productive beta chains retained. Rows are combined by CDR3 protein, so each entry shows the most common genes and DNA. This sample has about 960,000 distinct CDR3 sequences in its table, and more than 15% of those were observed once. The biggest ten clones account for approximately 5.9% of the sample. The sequencing input was blood, either unsorted or a sorted T cell fraction (not recorded which). The receptors derive from a human donor who was either an allogeneic HSCT recipient or a stem cell or donor lymphocyte infusion donor (not recorded which). It is not recorded whose cells these are; they may come from a transplant donor.

This clonotype occurred many times. The J gene is TRBJ1-4, the V gene TRBV12-3 or TRBV12-4; D gene uncertain. The length of the CDR3 is 14 residues. Trimming removed 1 base from V and 0 bases from J, with 3 bases in between. The CDR3 nucleotides read TGTGCCAGCAGTTTAGGAACAACTAATGAAAAACTGTTTTTT. This encodes CASSLGTTNEKLFF.

This clonotype was counted many times. The genes are TRBV20-1 and TRBJ1-4; no definite D call. Germline V lookup: CDR1 DFQATT, CDR2 SNEGSKA (reference sequence). V shed 3 bases and J shed 6 bases, with 8 bases lying between them. This CDR3 has 12 amino acids. CDR3 in amino acids: CSASREDEKLFF. For the CDR3, the DNA is TGCAGTGCTAGCCGGGAGGATGAAAAACTGTTTTTT.

The J gene is TRBJ2-5, the V gene TRBV6-1; 11 bases are a match to TRBD2. Germline V gene lookup returns CDR1 MNHNS and CDR2 SASEGT. This CDR3 is built from 14 residues. V dropped 6 bases and J dropped 7; count of bases not matched to a gene: 7. The CDR3 sequence: CASSPGLAVMTQYF. The CDR3 DNA sequence: TGTGCCAGCAGCCCGGGACTAGCGGTAATGACCCAGTACTTC.

This clonotype has just a few counts. This chain uses TRBV20-1 with TRBJ2-3; 7 bases are a match to TRBD2. The CDR3 extends over 14 amino acids. Germline CDR1 and CDR2: DFQATT and SNEGSKA (reference sequence). V lost 4 bases, J lost 4 bases, and 8 bases stayed unmatched. CDR3 in DNA: TGCAGTGCTAAGACTAGCCGTTCTCCAGATACGCAGTATTTT. Its protein product is CSAKTSRSPDTQYF.

The chain is built from TRBV7-8 and TRBJ2-3, with 10 nucleotides matching TRBD2. The CDR3 extends over 17 amino acids. In germline, CDR1 is SGHVS, CDR2 FQNEAQ. J gave up 1 base and V 5 bases, and 9 bases lay outside the gene matches. The CDR3 region has the DNA TGTGCCAGCAGCCCAAGCCGGCTAGCGGGGGGCACAGATACGCAGTATTTT. Amino acids: CASSPSRLAGGTDTQYF.

The chain links TRBV20-1 to TRBJ1-2, with TRBD1 matching over 11 bases. Germline V gene data show CDR1 as DFQATT and CDR2 as SNEGSKA (reference sequence). CDR3 length: 16 amino acids. V shed 5 bases and J 10 bases; nucleotides not matched to a gene: 18. The CDR3 is CSAWRIDPGQGVPYTF. CDR3 sequence (DNA): TGCAGTGCTTGGAGGATCGATCCGGGACAGGGGGTCCCCTACACCTTC.

This clonotype is a singleton in its sample. The chain uses TRBV6-1 and TRBJ1-1; weak D call: TRBD1 (6 bases). The CDR3 runs 14 residues. V was shortened by 1 base and J by 4 bases, with 10 bases between the two germline ends. Germline V gene data show CDR1 as MNHNS and CDR2 as SASEGT. The CDR3 reads CASSEDRATTEAFF. The CDR3 bases are TGTGCCAGCAGTGAAGACAGGGCTACCACTGAAGCTTTCTTT.

The chain employs TRBV4-2 and TRBJ2-1, with 11 nucleotides matching TRBD2. Germline V gene data show CDR1 as LGHNA and CDR2 as YNFKEQ. The CDR3 extends over 16 amino acids. The ends lost 1 base at V and 6 bases at J; junction bases unmatched: 5. Here the CDR3 reads CASSQVSGRALNEQFF. The CDR3, as DNA: TGTGCCAGCAGCCAAGTTAGCGGGAGGGCCCTCAATGAGCAGTTCTTC.

Only a few counts were recorded for this clonotype. The chain employs TRBV24-1 and TRBJ2-5, with TRBD1 as a possible D gene (5 bases). Trimming removed 6 bases from V and 5 bases from J, with 12 bases in between. This CDR3 is built from 13 residues. CDR1 KGHDR and CDR2 SFDVKD come from the germline V gene. DNA of the CDR3: TGTGCCACCAGTCAGGGCTTGCGGGAGACCCAGTACTTC. Translating it yields CATSQGLRETQYF.

The genes are TRBV2 and TRBJ2-1; D perhaps matches TRBD2 (5 bases). The CDR3 contains 14 residues. The V end lost 5 bases, the J end lost 4 bases, and 12 bases lay between the germline ends. Germline CDR1 is SNHLY and CDR2 is FYNNEI. CDR3 sequence: CASSPLSGYNEQFF. CDR3 DNA: TGTGCCAGCAGTCCCCTAAGCGGATACAATGAGCAGTTCTTC.

Only a few counts were recorded for this clonotype. The chain couples TRBV27 to TRBJ1-3, with 8 bases fitting TRBD1. CDR3 length: 17 residues. Losses at the gene ends were 5 bases for V and 0 bases for J; bases not matched to a gene: 9. CDR1 and CDR2 (germline): MNHEY, SMNVEV (reference sequence). In DNA, the CDR3 is TGTGCCAGCAGTGCTGACAGGGGTCCCCTCTCTGGAAACACCATATATTTT. Translated: CASSADRGPLSGNTIYF.

This clonotype occurred a few times. V is TRBV3-1 and J is TRBJ1-6; D is unclear. Trimming took off 1 base at V and 4 bases at J, with 8 bases between the two ends. Germline assignment: CDR1 LGHDT and CDR2 YNNKEL (reference sequence). The CDR3 is 15 residues long. CDR3 residues: CASSQGTSYNSPLHF. CDR3 DNA sequence: TGTGCCAGCAGCCAAGGGACGTCATATAATTCACCCCTCCACTTT.

The gene calls are TRBV11-1 and TRBJ2-7; a possible D gene is TRBD1 (6 bases). CDR3 size: 16 residues. V shed 4 bases and J shed 3 bases, with 19 bases lying between them. Germline V gives CDR1 SGHAT, CDR2 FQDESV (reference sequence). CDR3: CASSSTDRDRNYEQYF. The CDR3 DNA is TGTGCCAGCAGCTCGACAGATCGAGACAGGAACTACGAGCAGTACTTC.

The chain carries TRBV20-1 and TRBJ1-1; TRBD1 matches 8 bases. Germline lookup yields CDR1 DFQATT and CDR2 SNEGSKA (reference sequence). V was pared by 6 bases and J by 4 bases, with 13 bases of the junction left unmatched. This CDR3 has 15 amino acids. CDR3 sequence: CSARSLTGVGTEAFF. CDR3 DNA: TGCAGTGCCCGATCGTTGACAGGGGTTGGCACTGAAGCTTTCTTT.

The J gene is TRBJ2-1, the V gene TRBV9; 9 bases align to TRBD2. Germline assignment: CDR1 SGDLS and CDR2 YYNGEE. With 0 bases clipped from V and 4 bases from J, the junction kept 8 bases outside the gene matches. The CDR3 totals 17 residues. For the CDR3, the DNA is TGTGCCAGCAGCGTAGCTCCCGGGACTAGCTCTTACAATGAGCAGTTCTTC. Translated, it gives CASSVAPGTSSYNEQFF.

The J gene is TRBJ2-2, the V gene TRBV10-3, with TRBD1 identical over 8 bases. CDR1 ENHRY and CDR2 SYGVKD come from the germline V gene. After removal of 2 bases from V and 6 bases from J, the junction contained 8 bases not matched to a gene. The CDR3 contains 16 residues. CDR3 bases: TGTGCCATCAGTGAGACCGGGACAGGTAACCCCGGGGAGCTGTTTTTT. Amino acids: CAISETGTGNPGELFF.

This clonotype was counted many times. This chain joins TRBV10-3 and TRBJ1-1, with D unresolved. Germline CDR1 is ENHRY and CDR2 is SYGVKD. Trimming removed 10 bases at V and 6 bases at J, with 3 bases between. The CDR3 runs 8 residues. The CDR3 sequence is CATPEAFF. CDR3 coding DNA: TGTGCCACCCCTGAAGCTTTCTTT.

The chain joins TRBV27 to TRBJ1-2; D not certain. Trimming shortened V by 4 bases and J by 5 bases, and 11 bases separated the two germline ends. Germline loops: CDR1 MNHEY, CDR2 SMNVEV (reference sequence). There are 13 residues in the CDR3. CDR3 sequence (DNA): TGTGCCAGCAGTTCCCGCAGAGCTTATGGCTACACCTTC. Protein product: CASSSRRAYGYTF.

V gene TRBV4-3 combines with J gene TRBJ1-1, with a tentative D call TRBD1 (6 bases). Germline loops: CDR1 LGHNA, CDR2 YSLEER. V was pared by 0 bases and J by 1 base, with 9 bases between. This CDR3 region has 15 residues. The CDR3 region is CASSQDSGANTEAFF. The CDR3 nucleotides are TGCGCCAGCAGCCAAGATTCAGGGGCGAACACTGAAGCTTTCTTT.

About this clonotype: A read error may produce the germline difference seen at one junction end. The chain links TRBV20-1 to TRBJ2-1; possibly TRBD1 or TRBD2 for D (6 bases each). Looked up from germline, CDR1 is DFQATT and CDR2 is SNEGSKA (reference sequence). The CDR3 totals 15 residues. The CDR3 nucleotides read TGCAGTGCTTCCAATCCCGGGGGTGGGGACAATGAGCAGTCCTTC. The encoded protein is CSASNPGGGDNEQSF.

The chain couples TRBV27 to TRBJ2-7; either TRBD1 or TRBD2 may supply D (5 bases each). V was shortened by 4 bases and J by 6 bases, with 25 bases between the two germline ends. In germline, CDR1 is MNHEY, CDR2 SMNVEV (reference sequence). The CDR3 covers 17 residues. CDR3 region: CASSYGALGAGPLEQYF. For the CDR3, the DNA is TGTGCCAGCAGTTACGGGGCATTGGGTGCAGGGCCACTCGAGCAGTACTTC.

The chain has TRBV9 and TRBJ1-1; TRBD1 might be the D (6 bases). The CDR3 has 14 amino acids. Germline V gene sequence: CDR1 SGDLS, CDR2 YYNGEE. V lost 0 bases and J 7 bases, leaving 13 bases between the germline ends. This chain's CDR3 is CASSVAGAQGEAFF. The CDR3 DNA reads as TGTGCCAGCAGCGTAGCTGGGGCACAGGGTGAAGCTTTCTTT.

The CDR3 region has the DNA TGTGCCTGGAGTGTACTTCACACTGAAGCTTTCTTT. Protein product: CAWSVLHTEAFF. The chain has TRBV30 and TRBJ1-1, with D unresolved. Germline values: CDR1 GTSNPN, CDR2 SVGIG (reference sequence). The V gene lost 0 bases and the J gene lost 3 bases, with 5 bases spanning the gap. CDR3 length equals 12 residues.

At least ten counts were recorded for this clonotype. This sequence joins TRBV12-3 or TRBV12-4 and TRBJ1-1, with unresolved D. The CDR3 runs to 14 residues. V was shortened by 6 bases and J by 0 bases, with 11 bases between the two germline ends. CDR3 sequence reads: CASRLTGMNTEAFF. CDR3 DNA sequence: TGTGCCAGCAGATTAACTGGGATGAACACTGAAGCTTTCTTT.

Ten or more counts support this clonotype. The genes are TRBV12-3 or TRBV12-4 and TRBJ2-1, with 10 bases that match TRBD1. CDR3 length: 16 amino acids. V lost 1 base, J lost 7 bases, and 7 bases stayed unmatched. In DNA, the CDR3 is TGTGCCAGCAGTTTAGAATGGGACAGGGGTTCGAATGAGCAGTTCTTC. Amino acids: CASSLEWDRGSNEQFF.

This clonotype was seen a few times. The gene calls are TRBV18 and TRBJ1-2; D unresolved. The germline V gene encodes CDR1 KGHSH and CDR2 LQKENI. This CDR3 is 14 amino acids long. Trimming took off 0 bases at V and 7 bases at J, with 12 bases between the two ends. CDR3 sequence reads: CASSPPVKGLGYTF. The CDR3 DNA sequence: TGTGCCAGCTCACCACCGGTTAAAGGCCTTGGCTACACCTTC.

This clonotype was observed a handful of times. V is TRBV7-2 and J is TRBJ2-7; no clear D. The V and J ends lost 6 bases and 6 bases respectively, with 18 bases between them. Germline assignment: CDR1 SGHTA and CDR2 FQGNSA. The CDR3 sequence is 14 residues long. CDR3 loop: CASSQGIGYGEQYF. As DNA, the CDR3 is TGTGCCAGCAGTCAAGGAATCGGGTATGGCGAGCAGTACTTC.

This clonotype was counted a few times. This sequence joins TRBV9 and TRBJ2-7; D gene unclear. The CDR3 has 14 amino acids. Germline CDR1 and CDR2: SGDLS and YYNGEE. The ends were cut back, 3 bases at V and 0 bases at J, with 10 bases in the middle. DNA for the CDR3: TGTGCCAGCAGCGCCGGGTCCATCTCCTACGAGCAGTACTTC. This codes for CASSAGSISYEQYF.